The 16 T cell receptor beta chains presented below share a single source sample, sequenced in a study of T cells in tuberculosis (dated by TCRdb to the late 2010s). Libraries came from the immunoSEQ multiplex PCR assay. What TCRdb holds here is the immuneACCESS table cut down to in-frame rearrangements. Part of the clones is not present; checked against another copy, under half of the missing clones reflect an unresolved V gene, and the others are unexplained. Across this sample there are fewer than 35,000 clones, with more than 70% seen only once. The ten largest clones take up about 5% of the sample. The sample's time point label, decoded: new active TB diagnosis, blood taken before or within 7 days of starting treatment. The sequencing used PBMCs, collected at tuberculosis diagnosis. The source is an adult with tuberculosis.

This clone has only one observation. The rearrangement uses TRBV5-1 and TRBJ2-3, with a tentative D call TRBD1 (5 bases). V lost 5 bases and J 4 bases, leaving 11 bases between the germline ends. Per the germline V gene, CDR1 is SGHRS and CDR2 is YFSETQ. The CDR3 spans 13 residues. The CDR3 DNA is TGCGCCAGCAGAGAAGGGGAAGCAGATACGCAGTATTTT. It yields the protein CASREGEADTQYF.

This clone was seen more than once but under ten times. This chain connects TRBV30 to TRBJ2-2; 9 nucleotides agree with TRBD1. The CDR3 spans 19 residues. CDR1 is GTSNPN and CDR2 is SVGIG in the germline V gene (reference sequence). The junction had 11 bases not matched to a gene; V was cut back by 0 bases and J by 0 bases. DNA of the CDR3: TGTGCCTGGAGTGTACTCGGGACAGGGATAAGGACGAACACCGGGGAGCTGTTTTTT. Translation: CAWSVLGTGIRTNTGELFF.

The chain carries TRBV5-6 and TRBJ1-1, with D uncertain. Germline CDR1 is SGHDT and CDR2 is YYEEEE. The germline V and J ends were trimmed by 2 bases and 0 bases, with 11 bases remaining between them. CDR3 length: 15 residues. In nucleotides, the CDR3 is TGTGCCAGCAGCTTTTGGCTAGGAATGAACACTGAAGCTTTCTTT. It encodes CASSFWLGMNTEAFF.

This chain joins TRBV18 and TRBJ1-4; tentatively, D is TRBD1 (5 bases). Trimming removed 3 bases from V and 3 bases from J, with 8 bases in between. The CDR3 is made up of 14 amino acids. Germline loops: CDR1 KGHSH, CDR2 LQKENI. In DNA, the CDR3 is TGTGCCAGCTCACCTAGACAGTCTAATGAAAAACTGTTTTTT. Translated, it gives CASSPRQSNEKLFF. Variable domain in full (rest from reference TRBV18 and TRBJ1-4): NAGVMQNPRHLVRRRGQEARLRCSPMKGHSHVYWYRQLPEEGLKFMVYLQKENIIDESGMPKERFSAEFPKEGPSILRIQQVVRGDSAAYFCASSPRQSNEKLFFGSGTQLSVL.

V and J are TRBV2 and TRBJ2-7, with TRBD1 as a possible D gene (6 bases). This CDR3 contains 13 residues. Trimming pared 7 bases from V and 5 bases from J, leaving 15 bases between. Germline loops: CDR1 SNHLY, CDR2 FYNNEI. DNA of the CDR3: TGTGCCAGCAACTTTCAGGGGATAAACGAGCAGTACTTC. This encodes CASNFQGINEQYF. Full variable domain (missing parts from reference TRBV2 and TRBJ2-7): EPEVTQTPSHQVTQMGQEVILRCVPISNHLYFYWYRQILGQKVEFLVSFYNNEISEKSEIFDDQFSVERPDGSNFTLKIRSTKLEDSAMYFCASNFQGINEQYFGPGTRLTVT.

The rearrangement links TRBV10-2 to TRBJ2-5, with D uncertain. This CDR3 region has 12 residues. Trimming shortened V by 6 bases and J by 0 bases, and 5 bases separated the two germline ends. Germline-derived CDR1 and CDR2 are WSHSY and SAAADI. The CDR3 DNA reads TGCGCCAGCAGCGGGTACCAAGAGACCCAGTACTTC. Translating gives CASSGYQETQYF.

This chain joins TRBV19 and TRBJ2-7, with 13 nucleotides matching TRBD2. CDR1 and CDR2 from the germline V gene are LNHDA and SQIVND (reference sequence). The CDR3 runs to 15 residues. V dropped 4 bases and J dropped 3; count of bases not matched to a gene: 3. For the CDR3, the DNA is TGTGCCAGTAGTAAGGGACTAGCGGGGCACTACGAGCAGTACTTC. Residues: CASSKGLAGHYEQYF.

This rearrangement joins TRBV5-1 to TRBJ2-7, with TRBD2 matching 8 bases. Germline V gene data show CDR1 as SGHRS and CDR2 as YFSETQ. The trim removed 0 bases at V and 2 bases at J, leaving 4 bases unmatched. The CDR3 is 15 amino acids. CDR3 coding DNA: TGCGCCAGCAGCTTGGAAGCGGGGGCCGCCTACGAGCAGTACTTC. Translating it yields CASSLEAGAAYEQYF. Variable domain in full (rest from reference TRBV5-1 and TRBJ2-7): KAGVTQTPRYLIKTRGQQVTLSCSPISGHRSVSWYQQTPGQGLQFLFEYFSETQRNKGNFPGRFSGRQFSNSRSEMNVSTLELGDSALYLCASSLEAGAAYEQYFGPGTRLTVT.

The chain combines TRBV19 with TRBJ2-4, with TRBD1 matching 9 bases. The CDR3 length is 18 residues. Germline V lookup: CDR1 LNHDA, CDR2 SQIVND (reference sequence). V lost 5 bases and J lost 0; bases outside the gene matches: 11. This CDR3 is CASSLKRGTGLAKNIQYF. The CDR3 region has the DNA TGTGCCAGTAGTTTGAAAAGGGGGACAGGGTTAGCCAAAAACATTCAGTACTTC. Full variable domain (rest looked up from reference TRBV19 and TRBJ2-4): DGGITQSPKYLFRKEGQNVTLSCEQNLNHDAMYWYRQDPGQGLRLIYYSQIVNDFQKGDIAEGYSVSREKKESFPLTVTSAQKNPTAFYLCASSLKRGTGLAKNIQYFGAGTRLSVL.

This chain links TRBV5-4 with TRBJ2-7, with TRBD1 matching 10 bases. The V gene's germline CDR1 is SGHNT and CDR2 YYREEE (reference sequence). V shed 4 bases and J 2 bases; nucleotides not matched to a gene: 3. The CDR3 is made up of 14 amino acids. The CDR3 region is CASSVDRGAYEQYF. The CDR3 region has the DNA TGTGCCAGCAGCGTGGACAGGGGGGCCTACGAGCAGTACTTC.

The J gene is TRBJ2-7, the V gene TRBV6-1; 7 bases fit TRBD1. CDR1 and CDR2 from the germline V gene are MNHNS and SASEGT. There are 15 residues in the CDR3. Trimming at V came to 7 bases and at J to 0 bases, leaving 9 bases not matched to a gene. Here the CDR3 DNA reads TGTGCCAGCACACCTCGACAGGGCAGCTCCTACGAGCAGTACTTC. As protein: CASTPRQGSSYEQYF.

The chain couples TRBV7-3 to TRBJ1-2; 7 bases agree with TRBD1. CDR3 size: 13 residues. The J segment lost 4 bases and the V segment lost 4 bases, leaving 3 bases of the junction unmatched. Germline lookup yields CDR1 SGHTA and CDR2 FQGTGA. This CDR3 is CASSSTGLYGYTF. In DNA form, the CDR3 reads TGTGCCAGCAGCTCGACAGGGCTCTATGGCTACACCTTC.

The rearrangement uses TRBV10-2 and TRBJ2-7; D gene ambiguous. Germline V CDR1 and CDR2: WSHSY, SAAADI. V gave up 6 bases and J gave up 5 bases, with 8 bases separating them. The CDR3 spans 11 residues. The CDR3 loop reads CASRAANEQYF. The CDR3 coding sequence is TGCGCCAGCAGGGCGGCTAACGAGCAGTACTTC.

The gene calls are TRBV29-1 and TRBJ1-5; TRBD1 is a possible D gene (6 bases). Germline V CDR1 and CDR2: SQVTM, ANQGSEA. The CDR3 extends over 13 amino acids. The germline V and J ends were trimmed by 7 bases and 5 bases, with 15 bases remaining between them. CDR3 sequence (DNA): TGCAGCGGCGACCTTCAGGGGTATCAGCCCCAGCATTTT. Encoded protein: CSGDLQGYQPQHF.

CDR3 amino acids: CSVVRGQETQYF. CDR3 coding DNA: TGCAGCGTTGTTAGGGGTCAAGAGACCCAGTACTTC. This chain links TRBV29-1 with TRBJ2-5; D possibly corresponds to TRBD1 (5 bases). CDR3 length: 12 amino acids. Germline V gives CDR1 SQVTM, CDR2 ANQGSEA. V lost 4 bases to trimming and J lost 2 bases, with 8 bases between them.

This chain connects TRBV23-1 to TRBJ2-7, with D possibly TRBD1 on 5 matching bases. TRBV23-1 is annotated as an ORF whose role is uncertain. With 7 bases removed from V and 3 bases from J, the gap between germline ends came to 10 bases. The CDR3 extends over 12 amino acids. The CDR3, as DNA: TGCGCCAGCATTCCAGGGCTCTACGAGCAGTACTTC. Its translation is CASIPGLYEQYF.